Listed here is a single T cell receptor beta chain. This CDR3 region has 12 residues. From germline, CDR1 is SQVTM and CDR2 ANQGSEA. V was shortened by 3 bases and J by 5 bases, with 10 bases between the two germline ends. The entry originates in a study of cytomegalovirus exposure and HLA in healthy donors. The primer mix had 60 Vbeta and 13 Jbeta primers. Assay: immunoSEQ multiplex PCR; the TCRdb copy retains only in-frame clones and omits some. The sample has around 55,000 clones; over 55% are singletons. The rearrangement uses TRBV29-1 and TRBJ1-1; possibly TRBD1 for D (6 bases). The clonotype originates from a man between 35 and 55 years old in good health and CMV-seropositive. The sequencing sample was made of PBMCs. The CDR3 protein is CSVDSRGTEAFF. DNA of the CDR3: TGCAGCGTTGACTCCAGGGGAACTGAAGCTTTCTTT.